This TCR beta chain came from a study of blood T cells in healthy people across ages. Regarding the study as a whole: Naive T cell percentage showed a strong correlation with TCR beta diversity.

CDR1 is SGHKS and CDR2 is YYEKEE in the germline V gene (reference sequence). There are 15 residues in the CDR3. Trimming took off 5 bases at V and 7 bases at J, with 19 bases between the two ends. The authors isolated at least 6 million PBMCs per sample. Next came a second PCR, run for about 7 to 11 cycles, which used a sample-barcoded 5' primer along with a J-beta primer mix. Template switching added a 12-random-nucleotide identifier to every cDNA molecule. TCRdb re-derived calls from the 5' RACE reads in MiXCR, one entry per CDR3 protein. The sample carries hundreds of thousands of distinct CDR3 sequences, about 61% recorded once. A word on this clonotype: Antigen specificity is unknown.

The rearrangement joins TRBV5-5 to TRBJ2-1; D may be TRBD2 (6 bases). The sequence was collected from a man aged 35 to 55 in good health. Sequenced input: blood. CDR3 residues: CASRSPLRRGNEQFF. The DNA of the CDR3 is TGTGCCAGCAGGAGCCCTTTGAGACGGGGGAATGAGCAGTTCTTC.